This T cell receptor (beta chain) was recorded in a study of cytomegalovirus exposure and HLA in healthy donors. This clone was observed a handful of times. The antigen remains unidentified. Other DNA sequences in this sample translate to the same CDR3. The CDR3 runs to 15 residues. Looked up from germline, CDR1 is SGDLS and CDR2 is YYNGEE. Trimming left V 0 bases short and J 4 bases short, with 13 bases between. Vbeta (60) and Jbeta (13) primers were used in the PCR. Libraries were prepared by immunoSEQ multiplex PCR; TCRdb keeps only in-frame clonotypes and omits some of them. The data show about 170,000 clones, with around three quarters seen just once and around 1.9% held by the top ten. Study-level results: In a later analysis, TCR association rates varied by HLA locus: DRB1 most, HLA-C fewest. V- and J-gene trimming in TCR beta was tied to a missense DCLRE1C variant by an analysis performed later. For most TCR beta V segments, an earlier analysis put the productive rate at about 87% or about 30% of the time.

Sequenced material: PBMCs. This rearrangement joins TRBV9 to TRBJ1-2; D is possibly TRBD1 (6 bases). The sequence was obtained from a young woman in good health and CMV-seropositive. CDR3 sequence (DNA): TGTGCCAGCAGCGTAGGACAGGTCGCAGGCTATGGCTACACCTTC. As protein: CASSVGQVAGYGYTF.